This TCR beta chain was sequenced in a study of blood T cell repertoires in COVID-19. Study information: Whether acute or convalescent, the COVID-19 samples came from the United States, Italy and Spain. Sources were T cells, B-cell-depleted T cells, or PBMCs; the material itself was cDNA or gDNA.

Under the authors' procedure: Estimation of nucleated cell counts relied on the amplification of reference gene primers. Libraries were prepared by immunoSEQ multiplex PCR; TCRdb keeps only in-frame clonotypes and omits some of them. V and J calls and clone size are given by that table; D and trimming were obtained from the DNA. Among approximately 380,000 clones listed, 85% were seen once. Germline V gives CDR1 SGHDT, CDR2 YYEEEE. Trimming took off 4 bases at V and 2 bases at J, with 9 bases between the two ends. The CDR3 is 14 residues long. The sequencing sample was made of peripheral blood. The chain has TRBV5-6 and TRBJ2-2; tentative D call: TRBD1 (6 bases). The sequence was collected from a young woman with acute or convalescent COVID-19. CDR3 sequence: CASSTTGNTGELFF. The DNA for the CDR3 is TGTGCCAGCAGCACGACAGGAAACACCGGGGAGCTGTTTTTT.